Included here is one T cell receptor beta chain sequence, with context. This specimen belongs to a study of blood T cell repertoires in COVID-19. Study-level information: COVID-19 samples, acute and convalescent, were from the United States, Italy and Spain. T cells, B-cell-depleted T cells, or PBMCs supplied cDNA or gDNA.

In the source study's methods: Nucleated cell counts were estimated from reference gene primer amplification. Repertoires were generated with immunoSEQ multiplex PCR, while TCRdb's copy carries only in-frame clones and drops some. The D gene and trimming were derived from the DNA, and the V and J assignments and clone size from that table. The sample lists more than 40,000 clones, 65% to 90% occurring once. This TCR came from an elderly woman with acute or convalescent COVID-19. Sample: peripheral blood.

CDR3 sequence reads: CASSLGQPMNTEAFF. DNA for the CDR3: TGCGCCAGCAGCTTGGGACAGCCCATGAACACTGAAGCTTTCTTT. The rearrangement links TRBV5-1 to TRBJ1-1, with a weak D call TRBD1 (5 bases). The germline gives CDR1 SGHRS, CDR2 YFSETQ. The CDR3 loop spans 15 amino acids. Trimming removed 0 bases at V and 0 bases at J, with 9 bases between.